This is a list of T cell receptor beta chains from one sample in a study of blood T cell repertoires in COVID-19. Profiling relied on immunoSEQ multiplex PCR, and the TCRdb table lists in-frame clones only, not all of them. The repertoire consists of about 300,000 clones, with 87% occurring once and the leading ten covering approximately 5.4%. Sequenced sample: PBMCs or T cells enriched from blood (not recorded which). The receptors originated from a woman younger than 45 who had recovered from COVID-19. The CDR3 runs from the conserved cysteine through the conserved F or W. Clone size, where shown, is once, few, many, or a class for clones that have expanded.

TRBV7-9	14	.	TRBJ1-6	CASSYRTGDSPLHF
TRBV27	13	.	TRBJ1-2	CASSLGLFYGYTF
TRBV29-1	14	.	TRBJ2-5	CSVFGTPRSETQYF
TRBV4-2	15	.	TRBJ2-3	CASSQAGGYTDTQYF
TRBV28	15	.	TRBJ1-5	CASTLSGGDGQPQHF
TRBV5-1	18	once	TRBJ2-3	CASSLRELTGSPGDTQYF
TRBV9	16	.	TRBJ1-4	CASSPPGGPGAEKLFF
TRBV19	17	.	TRBJ2-3	CASSPSGIAGGTDTQYF
TRBV7-3	17	.	TRBJ2-1	CASSLDGVAGPYNEQFF
TRBV6-5	13	once	TRBJ1-5	CAAAGGQNQPQHF